Each of the 8 T cell receptor beta chains below was sequenced from the same sample in a study of radiation and T cells in renal cell carcinoma. The time point denotes: blood 4 weeks post-SBRT, at nephrectomy. Sample treatment: 15 Gy SBRT to primary tumor, nephrectomy 4 weeks later. Here immunoSEQ multiplex PCR was the method, and the copy in TCRdb shows in-frame clones only, minus some. The data hold some 150,000 clones, with 75% to 90% observed a single time. The specimen was blood, collected from a patient whose treatment included radiotherapy and nephrectomy. These receptor sequences come from a woman aged 45 to 65 with renal cell carcinoma.

The genes are TRBV7-2 and TRBJ2-5; D gene ambiguous. The V and J ends lost 4 bases and 0 bases respectively, with 9 bases between them. There are 14 residues in the CDR3. Germline CDR1 SGHTA, CDR2 FQGNSA. The CDR3 reads CASSSGLYQETQYF. In nucleotides, the CDR3 is TGTGCCAGCAGCTCCGGCCTGTACCAAGAGACCCAGTACTTC.

This clone has more than one count but fewer than ten. V is TRBV5-6 and J is TRBJ2-2, with D unclear. The length of the CDR3 is 11 residues. V lost 1 base to trimming and J lost 7 bases, with 2 bases between them. Germline V gene sequence: CDR1 SGHDT, CDR2 YYEEEE. The CDR3 sequence is CASSLIGELFF. The CDR3 DNA is TGTGCCAGCAGCTTGATCGGGGAGCTGTTTTTT.

The chain combines TRBV18 with TRBJ2-3; TRBD2 might be the D (6 bases). Trimming left V 0 bases short and J 3 bases short, with 10 bases between. The CDR3 consists of 15 residues. Germline assignment: CDR1 KGHSH and CDR2 LQKENI. Here the CDR3 reads CASSPPLAVTDTQYF. CDR3 coding DNA: TGTGCCAGCTCACCACCACTAGCAGTAACAGATACGCAGTATTTT.

The V gene is TRBV18, the J gene TRBJ2-2; possible D gene TRBD1, 5 bases. The CDR3 is 15 amino acids. The V gene lost 1 base and the J gene lost 3 bases, with 9 bases spanning the gap. CDR1 is KGHSH and CDR2 is LQKENI in the germline V gene. This CDR3 reads CASSPRQGDTGELFF. CDR3 nucleotide sequence: TGTGCCAGCTCACCACGGCAGGGTGACACCGGGGAGCTGTTTTTT.

This rearrangement joins TRBV6-5 to TRBJ1-4, with unresolved D. V was pared by 4 bases and J by 0 bases, with 12 bases between. Germline lookup yields CDR1 MNHEY and CDR2 SVGAGI. This CDR3 is 16 amino acids long. CDR3 protein: CASSFHLEATNEKLFF. As DNA, the CDR3 is TGTGCCAGCAGTTTTCATTTGGAAGCAACTAATGAAAAACTGTTTTTT.

The chain's CDR3 is CASSETTGSNQPQHF. Here the CDR3 DNA reads TGCGCCAGCAGTGAGACGACAGGGTCGAATCAGCCCCAGCATTTT. The chain joins TRBV10-2 to TRBJ1-5, with 7 bases that match TRBD1. The germline CDR1 and CDR2 sequences are WSHSY and SAAADI. V lost 2 bases and J lost 4; bases outside the gene matches: 5. CDR3 length: 15 amino acids.

This clone was seen once. This sequence joins TRBV5-1 and TRBJ2-5, with TRBD2 as a possible D gene (6 bases). Looked up from germline, CDR1 is SGHRS and CDR2 is YFSETQ. CDR3 size: 15 residues. Trimming shortened V by 7 bases and J by 4 bases, and 20 bases separated the two germline ends. The CDR3: CASFTGRTAGETQYF. In DNA form, the CDR3 reads TGCGCCAGCTTTACCGGGAGAACCGCTGGAGAGACCCAGTACTTC.

The chain carries TRBV4-1 and TRBJ2-1; 9 bases map to TRBD2. The V gene's germline CDR1 is MGHRA and CDR2 YSYEKL. The CDR3 runs 15 residues. V lost 1 base, J lost 6 bases, and 4 bases stayed unmatched. The CDR3 DNA is TGCGCCAGCAGCCAAGTGGGAGCGGGAGGCAATGAGCAGTTCTTC. Its protein product is CASSQVGAGGNEQFF.